A single sample is the source of the 4 T cell receptor beta chains below, sequenced in a study of cytomegalovirus exposure and HLA in healthy donors. The PCR contained 60 Vbeta and 13 Jbeta primers. Profiled with immunoSEQ multiplex PCR; TCRdb holds only in-frame clones, not every one. The data hold approximately 170,000 clones, with roughly 80% observed a single time. The specimen was PBMCs. Receptor source: a man younger than 35 in good health and CMV-seropositive.

The V gene is TRBV7-9, the J gene TRBJ2-5, with a weak D call TRBD1 (6 bases). Trimming left V 3 bases short and J 4 bases short, with 9 bases between. The length of the CDR3 is 13 residues. CDR1 and CDR2 from the germline V gene are SEHNR and FQNEAQ (reference sequence). The CDR3 sequence is CASSFGQPETQYF. CDR3 DNA sequence: TGTGCCAGCAGCTTCGGACAGCCAGAGACCCAGTACTTC.

The chain is built from TRBV10-3 and TRBJ2-5, with a tentative D call TRBD1 (7 bases). This CDR3 has 17 residues. Germline lookup yields CDR1 ENHRY and CDR2 SYGVKD. Deletions cut 6 bases from V and 0 bases from J, with 20 bases between. The CDR3 region is CAISDRRGDRYQETQYF. The CDR3 DNA follows: TGTGCCATCAGCGACCGCAGGGGGGACCGGTACCAAGAGACCCAGTACTTC.

The gene calls are TRBV6-4 and TRBJ2-2; 10 nucleotides match TRBD1. V trimming: 7 bases; J trimming: 8 bases; junction bases outside the gene matches: 7. Germline lookup yields CDR1 MRHNA and CDR2 SNTAGT. The CDR3 length is 14 residues. The CDR3 reads CASKRDRGIGELFF. For the CDR3, the DNA is TGTGCCAGCAAGCGGGACAGGGGCATTGGGGAGCTGTTTTTT.

The rearrangement uses TRBV25-1 and TRBJ2-5, with D possibly being TRBD1 (7 bases). V lost 4 bases and J 2 bases, leaving 11 bases between the germline ends. Germline V lookup: CDR1 MGHDK, CDR2 SYGVNS. CDR3 length: 14 residues. The CDR3 region has the DNA TGTGCCAGCAGTGGACCAGGGGGGCAAGAGACCCAGTACTTC. Protein product: CASSGPGGQETQYF.